This T cell receptor beta chain was retrieved from a study of neoadjuvant nivolumab and ipilimumab in lung cancer. A note on this clone: Its antigen remains unidentified.

Germline lookup yields CDR1 SNHLY and CDR2 FYNNEI. This CDR3 has 13 amino acids. The V gene lost 6 bases and the J gene lost 2 bases, with 9 bases spanning the gap. Profiled with immunoSEQ multiplex PCR; TCRdb holds only in-frame clones, not every one. The data hold 15,000 to 20,000 clones, with 60% to 80% observed a single time. Whole-study findings and limits: Only two of four nivolumab-treated tumors gained richness and clonality by surgery. Resected tumors had greater TCR richness and clonality than uninvolved lung.

This receptor was identified in an adult with non-small cell lung cancer. This chain joins TRBV2 and TRBJ2-3; D gene uncertain. This sample comprised tumor tissue, obtained after neoadjuvant nivolumab, alone or with ipilimumab, at or shortly before surgery. DNA for the CDR3: TGTGCCAGCAGGGCGAGGACCACAGATACGCAGTATTTT. Encoded protein: CASRARTTDTQYF. The full variable domain, rest sourced from reference TRBV2 and TRBJ2-3, is EPEVTQTPSHQVTQMGQEVILRCVPISNHLYFYWYRQILGQKVEFLVSFYNNEISEKSEIFDDQFSVERPDGSNFTLKIRSTKLEDSAMYFCASRARTTDTQYFGPGTRLTVL.